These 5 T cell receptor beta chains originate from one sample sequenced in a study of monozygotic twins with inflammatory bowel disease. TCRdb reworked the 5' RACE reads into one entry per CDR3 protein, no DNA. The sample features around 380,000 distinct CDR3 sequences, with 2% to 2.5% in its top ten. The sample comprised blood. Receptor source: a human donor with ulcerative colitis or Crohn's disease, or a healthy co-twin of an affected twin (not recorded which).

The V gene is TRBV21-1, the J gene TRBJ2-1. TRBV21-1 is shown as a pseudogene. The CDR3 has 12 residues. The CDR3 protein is CASSKEKNEQFF.

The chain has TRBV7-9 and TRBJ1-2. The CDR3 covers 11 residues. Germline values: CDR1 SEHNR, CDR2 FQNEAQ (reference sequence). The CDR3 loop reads CASSADSGYTF.

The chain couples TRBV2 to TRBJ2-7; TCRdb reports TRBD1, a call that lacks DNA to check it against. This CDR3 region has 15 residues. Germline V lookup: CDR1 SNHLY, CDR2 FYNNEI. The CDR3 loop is CASSFYRGSSYEQYF.

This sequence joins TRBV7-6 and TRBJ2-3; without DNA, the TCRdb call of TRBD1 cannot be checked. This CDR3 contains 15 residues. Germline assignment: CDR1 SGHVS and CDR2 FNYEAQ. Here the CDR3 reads CASRKGAQSTDTQYF.

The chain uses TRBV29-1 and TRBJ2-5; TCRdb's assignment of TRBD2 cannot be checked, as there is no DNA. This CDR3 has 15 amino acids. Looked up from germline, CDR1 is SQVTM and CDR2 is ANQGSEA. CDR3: CSVLGTSGRGETQYF.